Below, one T cell receptor beta chain is given with its context. In the original analysis: Quantification of nucleated cells was approximated via reference gene primer amplification. Data came from immunoSEQ multiplex PCR; TCRdb stores just in-frame clones and leaves some out. The V and J calls and the clone size are those of that table, but D and trimming were determined from the DNA. Of roughly 57,000 clones listed, more than 70% are singletons. This sample was included in a study of blood T cell repertoires in COVID-19. Study-wide context: Sources were T cells, B-cell-depleted T cells, or PBMCs; the material itself was cDNA or gDNA.

Germline V gene data show CDR1 as SNHLY and CDR2 as FYNNEI. The V and J ends lost 6 bases and 4 bases, in that order; junction bases with no gene match: 7. The CDR3 has 15 amino acids. J is TRBJ1-4 and V is TRBV2; 8 nucleotides agree with TRBD1. This TCR derives from a man aged 55 to 69 with active or convalescent COVID-19. Sequencing was done on a sample of peripheral blood. CDR3 sequence reads: CASRKQGGLNEKLFF. The DNA of the CDR3 is TGTGCCAGCAGAAAACAGGGGGGACTTAATGAAAAACTGTTTTTT.